In its sample, the clone carrying this T cell receptor beta chain was seen a few times. Its matching antigen is unknown. This specimen belongs to a study of identical twins. MiXCR was run by TCRdb on the 5' RACE reads, yielding one entry per CDR3 protein. The sample includes approximately 300,000 distinct CDR3 sequences, more than 8% of them seen just once. CDR1 and CDR2 from the germline V gene are SGHDN and FVKESK. The CDR3 extends over 15 amino acids. J gave up 4 bases and V 0 bases, and 6 bases lay outside the gene matches. Study-wide points: Invariant MAIT and iNKT cells are populations that could partly confound zero-insertion analyses. Reduced insertions were recorded for abundant cord blood beta clonotypes, with no such pattern in memory repertoires. Cross-sectional statistical analysis, not tracking of the same donors, underpinned the conclusions. Out-of-frame alpha sequences common to twins were enriched for low generation probability.

These data also featured in a second study, about yellow fever vaccine responses in identical twins.

The source material was CD8+ T cells sorted from blood. The chain carries TRBV14 and TRBJ2-7; 7 nucleotides align to TRBD1. This TCR was recovered from a woman aged 18-35 years in good health. CDR3 residues: CASSQEPGQLYEQYF. As DNA, the CDR3 is TGTGCCAGCAGCCAAGAGCCGGGACAGTTATACGAGCAGTACTTC.